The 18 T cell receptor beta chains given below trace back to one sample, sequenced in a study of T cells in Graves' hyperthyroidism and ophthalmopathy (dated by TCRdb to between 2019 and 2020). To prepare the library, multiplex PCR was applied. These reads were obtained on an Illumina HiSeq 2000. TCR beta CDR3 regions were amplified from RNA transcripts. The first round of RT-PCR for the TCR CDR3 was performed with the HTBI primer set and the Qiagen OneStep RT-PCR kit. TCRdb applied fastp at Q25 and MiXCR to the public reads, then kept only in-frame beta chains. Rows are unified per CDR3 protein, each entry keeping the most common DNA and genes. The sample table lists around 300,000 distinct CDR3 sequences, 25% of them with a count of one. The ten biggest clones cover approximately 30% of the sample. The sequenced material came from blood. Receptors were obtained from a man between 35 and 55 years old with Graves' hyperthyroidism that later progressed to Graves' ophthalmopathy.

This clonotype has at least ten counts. The CDR3 reads CASSLDRADSNQPQHF. The CDR3 coding sequence is TGTGCCAGCTCCCTTGACCGGGCTGATAGCAATCAGCCCCAGCATTTT. The chain uses TRBV27 and TRBJ1-5; D is uncertain. CDR1 is MNHEY and CDR2 is SMNVEV in the germline V gene (reference sequence). V lost 8 bases and J lost 0, with 17 bases in between. The CDR3 has 16 amino acids.

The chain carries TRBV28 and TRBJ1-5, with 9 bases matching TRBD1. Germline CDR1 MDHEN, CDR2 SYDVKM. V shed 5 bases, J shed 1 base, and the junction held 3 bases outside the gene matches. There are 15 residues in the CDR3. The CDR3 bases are TGTGCCAGCAGTACAGGGGGCGCGAGCAATCAGCCCCAGCATTTT. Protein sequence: CASSTGGASNQPQHF. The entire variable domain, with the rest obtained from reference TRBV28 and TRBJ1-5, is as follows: DVKVTQSSRYLVKRTGEKVFLECVQDMDHENMFWYRQDPGLGLRLIYFSYDVKMKEKGDIPEGYSVSREKKERFSLILESASTNQTSMYLCASSTGGASNQPQHFGDGTRLSIL.

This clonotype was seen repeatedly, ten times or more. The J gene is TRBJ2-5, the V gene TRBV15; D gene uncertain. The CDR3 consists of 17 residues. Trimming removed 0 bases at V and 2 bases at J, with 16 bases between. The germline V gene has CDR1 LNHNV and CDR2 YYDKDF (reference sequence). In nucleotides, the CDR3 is TGTGCCACCAGCAGAGACGACGTTCTCCAGTCTCAAGAGACCCAGTACTTC. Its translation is CATSRDDVLQSQETQYF.

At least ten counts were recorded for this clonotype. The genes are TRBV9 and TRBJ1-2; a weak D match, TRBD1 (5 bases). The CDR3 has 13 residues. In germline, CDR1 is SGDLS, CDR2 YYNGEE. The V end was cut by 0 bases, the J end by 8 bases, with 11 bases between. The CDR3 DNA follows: TGTGCCAGCAGCGTAGCGAGGGACGAGGGCTACACCTTC. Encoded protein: CASSVARDEGYTF.

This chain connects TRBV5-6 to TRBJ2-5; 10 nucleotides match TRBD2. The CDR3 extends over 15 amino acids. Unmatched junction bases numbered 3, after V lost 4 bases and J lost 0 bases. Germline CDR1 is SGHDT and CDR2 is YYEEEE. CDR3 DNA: TGTGCCAGCAGCACAGCGGGGGGGTACCAAGAGACCCAGTACTTC. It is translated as CASSTAGGYQETQYF.

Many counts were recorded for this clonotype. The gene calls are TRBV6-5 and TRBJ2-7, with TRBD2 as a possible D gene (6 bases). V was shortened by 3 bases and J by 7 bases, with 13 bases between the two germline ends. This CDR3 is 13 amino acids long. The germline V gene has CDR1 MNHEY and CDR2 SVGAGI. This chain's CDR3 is CASSYLREGEQYF. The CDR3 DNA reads TGTGCCAGCAGTTATTTGCGGGAAGGTGAGCAGTACTTC.

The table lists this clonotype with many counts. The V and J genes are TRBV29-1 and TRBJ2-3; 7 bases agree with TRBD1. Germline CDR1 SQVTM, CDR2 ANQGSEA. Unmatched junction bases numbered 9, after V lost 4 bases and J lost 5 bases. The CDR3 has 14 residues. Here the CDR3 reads CSVATGDPLDTQYF. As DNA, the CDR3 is TGCAGCGTTGCAACAGGGGACCCTCTAGATACGCAGTATTTT.

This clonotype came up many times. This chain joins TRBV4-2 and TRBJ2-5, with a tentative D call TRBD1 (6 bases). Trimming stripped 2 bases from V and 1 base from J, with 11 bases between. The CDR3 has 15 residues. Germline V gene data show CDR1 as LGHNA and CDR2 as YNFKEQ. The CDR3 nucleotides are TGTGCCAGCAGCCAACCGGGACACCTCCAAGAGACCCAGTACTTC. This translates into CASSQPGHLQETQYF.

The CDR3 nucleotides read TGTGCCAGCAGTTGGGGGTTCGGGAACACTGAAGCTTTCTTT. Translation gives CASSWGFGNTEAFF. The gene calls are TRBV27 and TRBJ1-1, with D possibly TRBD1 on 5 matching bases. CDR1 and CDR2 (germline): MNHEY, SMNVEV (reference sequence). The CDR3 loop spans 14 amino acids. Deletions cut 4 bases from V and 1 base from J, with 10 bases between.

CDR3 sequence reads: CAWRTWTADTEAFF. CDR3 nucleotides: TGTGCCTGGAGGACTTGGACAGCCGACACTGAAGCTTTCTTT. The gene calls are TRBV30 and TRBJ1-1, with a possible D match to TRBD1 (6 bases). Germline V gives CDR1 GTSNPN, CDR2 SVGIG (reference sequence). The CDR3 consists of 14 residues. V shed 3 bases and J shed 3 bases, with 14 bases lying between them.

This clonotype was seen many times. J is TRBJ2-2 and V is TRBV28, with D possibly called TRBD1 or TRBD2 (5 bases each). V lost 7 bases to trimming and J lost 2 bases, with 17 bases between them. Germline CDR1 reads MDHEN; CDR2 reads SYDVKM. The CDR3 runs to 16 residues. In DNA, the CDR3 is TGTGCCAGCACCGCTAGGGACGTCGCCAACACCGGGGAGCTGTTTTTT. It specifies CASTARDVANTGELFF.

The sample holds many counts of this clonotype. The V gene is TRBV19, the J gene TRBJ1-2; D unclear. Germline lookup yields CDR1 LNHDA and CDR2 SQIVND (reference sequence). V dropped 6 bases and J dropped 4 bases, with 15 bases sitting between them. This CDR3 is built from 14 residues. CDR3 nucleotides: TGTGCCAGTAGGACACAGCGGAACCTCTATGGCTACACCTTC. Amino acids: CASRTQRNLYGYTF.

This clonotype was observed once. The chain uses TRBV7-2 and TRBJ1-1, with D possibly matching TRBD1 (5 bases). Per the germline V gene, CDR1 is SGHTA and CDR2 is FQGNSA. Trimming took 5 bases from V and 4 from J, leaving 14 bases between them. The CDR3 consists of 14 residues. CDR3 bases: TGTGCCAGCAGCCGCTATTCAGGGTCCACTGAAGCTTTCTTT. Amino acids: CASSRYSGSTEAFF.

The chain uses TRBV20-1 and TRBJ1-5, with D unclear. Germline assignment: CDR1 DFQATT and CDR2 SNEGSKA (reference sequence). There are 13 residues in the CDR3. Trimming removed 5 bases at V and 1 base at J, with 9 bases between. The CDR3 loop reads CSAGRWSNQPQHF. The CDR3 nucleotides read TGCAGTGCTGGGCGGTGGAGCAATCAGCCCCAGCATTTT.

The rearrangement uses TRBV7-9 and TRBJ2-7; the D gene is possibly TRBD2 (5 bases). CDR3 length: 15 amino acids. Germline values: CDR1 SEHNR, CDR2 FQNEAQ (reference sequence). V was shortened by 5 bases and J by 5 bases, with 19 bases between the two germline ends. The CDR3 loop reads CASSPAGRKEDEQYF. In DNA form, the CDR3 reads TGTGCCAGCAGCCCAGCAGGCAGGAAGGAGGACGAGCAGTACTTC.

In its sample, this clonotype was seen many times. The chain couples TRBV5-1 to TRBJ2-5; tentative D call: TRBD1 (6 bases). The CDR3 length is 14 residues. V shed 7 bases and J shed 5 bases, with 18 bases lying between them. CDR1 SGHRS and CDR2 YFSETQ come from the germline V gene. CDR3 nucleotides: TGCGCCAGCGGCCAGGAACACAGGGAGGAGACCCAGTACTTC. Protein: CASGQEHREETQYF.

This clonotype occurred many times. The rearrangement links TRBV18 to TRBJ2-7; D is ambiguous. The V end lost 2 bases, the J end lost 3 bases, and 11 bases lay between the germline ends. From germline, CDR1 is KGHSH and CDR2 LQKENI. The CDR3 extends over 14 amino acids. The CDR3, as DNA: TGTGCCAGCTCACCAGGCCAGTCAAACTACGAGCAGTACTTC. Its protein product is CASSPGQSNYEQYF.

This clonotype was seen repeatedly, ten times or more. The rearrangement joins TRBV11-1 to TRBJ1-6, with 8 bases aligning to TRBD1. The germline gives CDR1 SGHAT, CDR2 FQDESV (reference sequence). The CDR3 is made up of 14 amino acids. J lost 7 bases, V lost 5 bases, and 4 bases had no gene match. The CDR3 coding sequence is TGTGCCAGCAGCGACACAGGGGGGAATTCACCCCTCCACTTT. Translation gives CASSDTGGNSPLHF.